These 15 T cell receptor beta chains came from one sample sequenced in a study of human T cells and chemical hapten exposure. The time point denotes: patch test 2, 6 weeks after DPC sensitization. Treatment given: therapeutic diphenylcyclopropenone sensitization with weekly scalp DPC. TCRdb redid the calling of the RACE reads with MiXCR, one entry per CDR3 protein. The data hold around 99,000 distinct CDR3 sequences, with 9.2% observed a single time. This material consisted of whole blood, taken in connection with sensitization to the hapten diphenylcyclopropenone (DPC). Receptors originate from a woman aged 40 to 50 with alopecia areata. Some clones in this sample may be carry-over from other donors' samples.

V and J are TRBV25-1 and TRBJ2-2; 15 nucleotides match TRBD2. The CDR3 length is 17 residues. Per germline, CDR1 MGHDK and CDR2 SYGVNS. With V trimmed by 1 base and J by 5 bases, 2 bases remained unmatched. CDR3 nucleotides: TGTGCCAGCAGTGAATTCGGACTAGCGGGGGGGACCGGGGAGCTGTTTTTT. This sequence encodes CASSEFGLAGGTGELFF.

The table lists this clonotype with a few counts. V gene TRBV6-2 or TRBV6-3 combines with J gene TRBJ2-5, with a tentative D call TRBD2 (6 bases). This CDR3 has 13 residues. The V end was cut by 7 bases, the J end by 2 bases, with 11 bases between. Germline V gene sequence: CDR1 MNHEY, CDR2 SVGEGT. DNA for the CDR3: TGTGCCAGCACGTGGCGGGGTCAAGAGACCCAGTACTTC. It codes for CASTWRGQETQYF.

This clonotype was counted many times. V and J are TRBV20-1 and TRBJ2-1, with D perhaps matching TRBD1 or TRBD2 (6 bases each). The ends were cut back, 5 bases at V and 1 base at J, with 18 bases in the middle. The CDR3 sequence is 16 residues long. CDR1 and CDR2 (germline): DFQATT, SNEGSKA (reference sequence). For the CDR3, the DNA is TGCAGTGCTGGGGGGCTAGCCCCTTTTTCCTACAATGAGCAGTTCTTC. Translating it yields CSAGGLAPFSYNEQFF.

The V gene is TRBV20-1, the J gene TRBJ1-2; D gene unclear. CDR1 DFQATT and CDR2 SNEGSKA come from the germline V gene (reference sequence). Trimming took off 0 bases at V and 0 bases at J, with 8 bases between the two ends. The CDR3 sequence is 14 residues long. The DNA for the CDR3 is TGCAGTGCTAGAGATGTAGTCACTAACTATGGCTACACCTTC. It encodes CSARDVVTNYGYTF.

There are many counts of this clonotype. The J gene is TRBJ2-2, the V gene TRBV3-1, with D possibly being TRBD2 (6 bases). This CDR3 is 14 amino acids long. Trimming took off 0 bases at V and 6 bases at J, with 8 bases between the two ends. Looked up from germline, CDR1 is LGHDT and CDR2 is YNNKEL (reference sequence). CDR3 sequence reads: CASSQEGGSGELFF. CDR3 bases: TGTGCCAGCAGCCAAGAAGGAGGGTCCGGGGAGCTGTTTTTT.

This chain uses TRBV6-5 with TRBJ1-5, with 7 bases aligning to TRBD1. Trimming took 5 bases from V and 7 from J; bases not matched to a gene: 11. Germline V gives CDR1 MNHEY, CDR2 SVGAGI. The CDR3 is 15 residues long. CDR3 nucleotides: TGTGCCAGCAGTCGAGAACAGGGGAGAGGACAGCCCCAGCATTTT. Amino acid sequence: CASSREQGRGQPQHF.

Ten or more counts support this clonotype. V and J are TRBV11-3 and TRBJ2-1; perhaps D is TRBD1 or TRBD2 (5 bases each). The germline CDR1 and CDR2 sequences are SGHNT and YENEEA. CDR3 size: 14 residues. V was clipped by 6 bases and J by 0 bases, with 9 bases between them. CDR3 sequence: CASSWGSSYNEQFF. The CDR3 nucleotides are TGTGCCAGCAGTTGGGGGAGCTCCTACAATGAGCAGTTCTTC.

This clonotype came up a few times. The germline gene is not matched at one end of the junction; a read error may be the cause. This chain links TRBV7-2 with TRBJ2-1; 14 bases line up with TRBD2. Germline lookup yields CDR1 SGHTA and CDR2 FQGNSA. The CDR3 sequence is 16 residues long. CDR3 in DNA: TGTGTCAGCAGCTTAGGCGGGACTAGCGGGGGCAAGTGGAAGTTCTTC. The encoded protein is CVSSLGGTSGGKWKFF. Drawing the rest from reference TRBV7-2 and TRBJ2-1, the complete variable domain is GAGVSQSPSNKVTEKGKDVELRCDPISGHTALYWYRQSLGQGLEFLIYFQGNSAPDKSGLPSDRFSAERTGGSVSTLTIQRTQQEDSAVYLCVSSLGGTSGGKWKFFGPGTRLTVL.

The CDR3 is CAATNWAGEQYF. CDR3 sequence (DNA): TGTGCCGCCACGAACTGGGCTGGGGAGCAGTACTTC. This chain joins TRBV10-3 and TRBJ2-7; D not certain. Between the trimmed V and J ends, which lost 11 bases and 7 bases, there was a span of 18 bases. This CDR3 has 12 residues. CDR1 is ENHRY and CDR2 is SYGVKD in the germline V gene.

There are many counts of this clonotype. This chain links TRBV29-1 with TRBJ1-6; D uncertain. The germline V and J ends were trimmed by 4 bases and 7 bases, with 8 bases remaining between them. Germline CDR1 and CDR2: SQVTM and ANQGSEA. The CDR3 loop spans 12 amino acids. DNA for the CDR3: TGCAGCGTTGGGGCCCCAAATTCACCCCTCCACTTT. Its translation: CSVGAPNSPLHF. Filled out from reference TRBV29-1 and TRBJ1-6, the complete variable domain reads SAVISQKPSRDICQRGTSLTIQCQVDSQVTMMFWYRQQPGQSLTLIATANQGSEATYESGFVIDKFPISRPNLTFSTLTVSNMSPEDSSIYLCSVGAPNSPLHFGNGTRLTVT.

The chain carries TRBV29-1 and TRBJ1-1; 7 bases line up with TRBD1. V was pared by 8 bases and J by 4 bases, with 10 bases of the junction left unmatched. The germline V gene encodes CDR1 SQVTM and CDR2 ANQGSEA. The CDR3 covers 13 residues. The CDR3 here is CSSQGGQITEAFF. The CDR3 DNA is TGCAGCTCCCAGGGGGGACAGATCACTGAAGCTTTCTTT.

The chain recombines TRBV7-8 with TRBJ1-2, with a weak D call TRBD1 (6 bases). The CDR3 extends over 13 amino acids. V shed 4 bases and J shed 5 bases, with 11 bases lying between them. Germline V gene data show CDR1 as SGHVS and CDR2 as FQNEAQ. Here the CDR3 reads CASSYGTTYGYTF. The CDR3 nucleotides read TGTGCCAGCAGCTATGGGACAACTTATGGCTACACCTTC.

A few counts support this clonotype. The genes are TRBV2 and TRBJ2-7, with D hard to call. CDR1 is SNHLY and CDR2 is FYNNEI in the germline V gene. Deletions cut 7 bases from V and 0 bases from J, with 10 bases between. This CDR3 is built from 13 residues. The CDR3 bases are TGTGCCAGCACAGACATAGACTCCTACGAGCAGTACTTC. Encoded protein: CASTDIDSYEQYF.

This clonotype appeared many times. The CDR3 nucleotides are TGTGCCAGCACAGGGGAAGGGTATGGCTACACCTTC. This encodes CASTGEGYGYTF. J is TRBJ1-2 and V is TRBV25-1; the D gene is possibly TRBD1 (6 bases). CDR1 and CDR2 from the germline V gene are MGHDK and SYGVNS. V shed 7 bases and J shed 5 bases, with 11 bases lying between them. This CDR3 region has 12 residues.

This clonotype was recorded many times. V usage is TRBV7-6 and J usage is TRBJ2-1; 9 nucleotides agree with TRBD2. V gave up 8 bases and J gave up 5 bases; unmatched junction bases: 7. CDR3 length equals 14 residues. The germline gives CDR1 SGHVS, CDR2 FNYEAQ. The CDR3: CASASGTSHNEQFF. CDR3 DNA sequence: TGTGCCAGCGCCTCCGGGACTAGCCACAATGAGCAGTTCTTC. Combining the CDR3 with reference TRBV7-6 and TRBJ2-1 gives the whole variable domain GAGVSQSPRYKVTKRGQDVALRCDPISGHVSLYWYRQALGQGPEFLTYFNYEAQQDKSGLPNDRFSAERPEGSISTLTIQRTEQRDSAMYRCASASGTSHNEQFFGPGTRLTVL.